Shown below are 9 T cell receptor beta chains from a single sample sequenced in a study of blood T cells in healthy people across ages. Next came a second PCR, run for about 7 to 12 cycles, which used a sample-barcoded 5' primer along with a J-beta primer mix. Using its own MiXCR run on the 5' RACE reads, TCRdb lists one record per CDR3 protein. The repertoire includes about 780,000 distinct CDR3 sequences, about 47% of them detected once, and around 18% sits in the top ten. The sequenced material came from blood. The receptor source for this set is a man older than 75 in good health.

This clonotype occurred a few times. V is TRBV3-1 and J is TRBJ2-5; 8 bases are a match to TRBD2. The CDR3 loop spans 15 amino acids. V shed 1 base, J shed 5 bases, and the junction held 6 bases outside the gene matches. Germline lookup yields CDR1 LGHDT and CDR2 YNNKEL (reference sequence). The CDR3 DNA reads TGTGCCAGCAGCCAAGGCCGGACTAGCACGGAGACCCAGTACTTC. Translated, it gives CASSQGRTSTETQYF.

This clonotype has just a few counts. The J gene is TRBJ2-4, the V gene TRBV20-1; D is uncertain. Near its end, the DNA agrees better with TRBJ2-7, so the J call may be wrong. Germline CDR1 reads DFQATT; CDR2 reads SNEGSKA (reference sequence). CDR3 size: 13 residues. CDR3 in DNA: TGCAGTGCTAGAGACCGTTGTCCGAACGAGCAGTACTTC. Translation: CSARDRCPNEQYF.

This sequence joins TRBV18 and TRBJ1-5; perhaps TRBD1 as D (5 bases). CDR1 is KGHSH, CDR2 LQKENI, per germline. CDR3 length: 14 amino acids. Between the trimmed V and J ends, which lost 6 bases and 6 bases, there was a span of 15 bases. The CDR3 protein is CASSPSQGPQPQHF. In DNA, the CDR3 is TGTGCCAGCTCCCCCTCGCAGGGCCCTCAGCCCCAGCATTTT. Supplemented by reference TRBV18 and TRBJ1-5, the full variable domain reads NAGVMQNPRHLVRRRGQEARLRCSPMKGHSHVYWYRQLPEEGLKFMVYLQKENIIDESGMPKERFSAEFPKEGPSILRIQQVVRGDSAAYFCASSPSQGPQPQHFGDGTRLSIL.

This chain joins TRBV25-1 and TRBJ1-5, with D tentatively TRBD1 (5 bases). V gave up 4 bases and J gave up 1 base, with 14 bases separating them. Germline CDR1 MGHDK, CDR2 SYGVNS. This CDR3 spans 16 amino acids. CDR3 residues: CASSGVRGASNQPQHF. CDR3 coding DNA: TGTGCCAGCAGTGGAGTACGGGGCGCGAGCAATCAGCCCCAGCATTTT.

J is TRBJ1-5 and V is TRBV6-2 or TRBV6-3, with TRBD1 as a possible D gene (6 bases). The germline V gene encodes CDR1 MNHEY and CDR2 SVGEGT. Trimming removed 2 bases at V and 7 bases at J, with 15 bases between. This CDR3 has 15 residues. In nucleotides, the CDR3 is TGTGCCAGCAGTTACCCGGGGGCCACCGGGCAGCCCCAGCATTTT. It is translated as CASSYPGATGQPQHF.

The V call is TRBV29-1, the J call TRBJ2-1; a possible D gene is TRBD2 (6 bases). Germline CDR1 is SQVTM and CDR2 is ANQGSEA. Trimming pared 7 bases from V and 3 bases from J, leaving 13 bases between. This CDR3 has 13 amino acids. This CDR3 reads CSAEIADYNEQFF. CDR3 coding DNA: TGCAGCGCCGAGATAGCGGACTACAATGAGCAGTTCTTC.

The V and J genes are TRBV6-2 or TRBV6-3 and TRBJ2-7, with 7 bases matching TRBD1. This CDR3 is built from 15 residues. Per the germline V gene, CDR1 is MNHEY and CDR2 is SVGEGT. The ends lost 2 bases at V and 2 bases at J; junction bases unmatched: 6. The CDR3 coding sequence is TGTGCCAGCAGTTACGTCGGACAGGCCCCCTACGAGCAGTACTTC. Its translation is CASSYVGQAPYEQYF.

The chain has TRBV7-8 and TRBJ1-5, with TRBD1 matching over 11 bases. The V segment lost 5 bases and the J segment 4 bases; nucleotides outside the gene matches: 4. Germline loops: CDR1 SGHVS, CDR2 FQNEAQ. The CDR3 spans 15 residues. The CDR3 DNA sequence: TGTGCCAGCAGCCCGGACAGGGGGCAAAATCAGCCCCAGCATTTT. It specifies CASSPDRGQNQPQHF.

V and J are TRBV29-1 and TRBJ2-7; a weak D match, TRBD2 (5 bases). Germline V CDR1 and CDR2: SQVTM, ANQGSEA. CDR3 length equals 11 residues. V lost 7 bases and J 4 bases, leaving 11 bases between the germline ends. CDR3 nucleotides: TGCAGCGCCGGGGATACTTACGAGCAGTACTTC. Its translation: CSAGDTYEQYF.